This TCR beta chain stems from a study of T cell repertoires in cytomegalovirus infection. Overall study context: Newly reported HLA-C-restricted and thoroughly characterized HLA-B-restricted CMV epitopes were employed. Evidence of both CMV infection and a matching HLA type came from public TCR beta signatures.

MiXCR, run by TCRdb on the reads, gives a single entry per CDR3 protein. The sample holds approximately 470,000 distinct CDR3 sequences; about 39% are singletons and the top ten take around 45%. V lost 5 bases to trimming and J lost 2 bases, with 7 bases between them. Germline CDR1 and CDR2: MNHEY and SVGAGI. CDR3 length: 12 amino acids. Study conclusions and caveats: HLA-C-restricted CMV-specific TCR beta clonotypes prevailed in the ex vivo response.

Concerning this clonotype itself: Its antigen remains unknown.

This TCR came from a human donor in good health (CMV status not recorded). Some clones in this sample may be carry-over from other donors' samples. The rearrangement links TRBV6-5 to TRBJ2-7; possible D gene TRBD1, 6 bases. The sample here was cultured PBMCs, taken from culture after CMV antigen stimulation. The CDR3 sequence: CASSGGAYEQYF. The CDR3, as DNA: TGTGCCAGCAGTGGGGGCGCCTACGAGCAGTACTTC.